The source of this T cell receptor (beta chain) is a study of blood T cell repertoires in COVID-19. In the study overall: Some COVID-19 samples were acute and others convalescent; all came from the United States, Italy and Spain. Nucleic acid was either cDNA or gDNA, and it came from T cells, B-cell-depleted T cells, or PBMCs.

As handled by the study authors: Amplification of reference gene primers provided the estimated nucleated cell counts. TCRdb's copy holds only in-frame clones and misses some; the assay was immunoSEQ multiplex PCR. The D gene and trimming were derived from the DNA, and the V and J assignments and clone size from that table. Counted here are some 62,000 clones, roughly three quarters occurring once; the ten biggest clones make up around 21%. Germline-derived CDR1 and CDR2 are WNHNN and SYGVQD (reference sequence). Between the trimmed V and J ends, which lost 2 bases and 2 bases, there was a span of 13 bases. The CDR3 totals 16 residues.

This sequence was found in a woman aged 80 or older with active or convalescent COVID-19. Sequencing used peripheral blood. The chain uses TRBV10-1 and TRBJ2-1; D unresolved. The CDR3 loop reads CASSERSGLTYNEQFF. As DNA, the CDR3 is TGCGCCAGCAGTGAGAGGTCAGGCTTAACCTACAATGAGCAGTTCTTC.